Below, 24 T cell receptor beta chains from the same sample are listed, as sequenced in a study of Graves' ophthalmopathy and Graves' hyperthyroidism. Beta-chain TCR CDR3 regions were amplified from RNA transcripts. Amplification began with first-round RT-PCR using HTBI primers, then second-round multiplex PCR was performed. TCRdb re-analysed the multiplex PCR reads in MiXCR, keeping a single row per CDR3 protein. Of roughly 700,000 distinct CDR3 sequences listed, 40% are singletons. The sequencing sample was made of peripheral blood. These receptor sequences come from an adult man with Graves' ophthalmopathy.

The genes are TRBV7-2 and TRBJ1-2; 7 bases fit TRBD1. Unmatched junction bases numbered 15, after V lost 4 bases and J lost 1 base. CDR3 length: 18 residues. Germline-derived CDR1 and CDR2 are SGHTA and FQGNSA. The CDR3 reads CASSSLPRGIGVNYGYTF. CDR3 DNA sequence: TGTGCCAGCAGCTCCCTGCCCAGGGGGATCGGTGTTAACTATGGCTACACCTTC.

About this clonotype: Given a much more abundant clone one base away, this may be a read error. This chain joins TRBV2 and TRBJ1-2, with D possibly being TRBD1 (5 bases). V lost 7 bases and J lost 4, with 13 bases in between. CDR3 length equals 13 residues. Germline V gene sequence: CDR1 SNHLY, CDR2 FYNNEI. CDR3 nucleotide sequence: TGTGCCAGCACCCGGGCAGGGCCCTATGGCTACACCTTC. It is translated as CASTRAGPYGYTF.

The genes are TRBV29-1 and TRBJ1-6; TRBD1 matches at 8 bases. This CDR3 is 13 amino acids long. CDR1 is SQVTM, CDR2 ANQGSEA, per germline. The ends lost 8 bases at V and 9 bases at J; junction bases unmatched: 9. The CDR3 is CSRQGQTLSPLHF. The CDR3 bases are TGCAGCAGACAGGGGCAGACGCTTTCACCCCTCCACTTT.

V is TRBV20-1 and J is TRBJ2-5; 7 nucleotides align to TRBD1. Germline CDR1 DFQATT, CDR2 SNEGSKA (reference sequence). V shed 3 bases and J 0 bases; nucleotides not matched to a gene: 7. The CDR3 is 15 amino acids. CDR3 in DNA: TGCAGTGCTAGGGCCGTTGACAGGGACCAAGAGACCCAGTACTTC. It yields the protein CSARAVDRDQETQYF.

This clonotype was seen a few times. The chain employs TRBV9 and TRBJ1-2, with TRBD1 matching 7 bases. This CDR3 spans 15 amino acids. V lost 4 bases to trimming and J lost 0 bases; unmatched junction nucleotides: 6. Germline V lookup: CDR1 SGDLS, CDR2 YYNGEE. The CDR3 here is CASSPTGEANYGYTF. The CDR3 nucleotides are TGTGCCAGCAGCCCTACAGGGGAGGCTAACTATGGCTACACCTTC.

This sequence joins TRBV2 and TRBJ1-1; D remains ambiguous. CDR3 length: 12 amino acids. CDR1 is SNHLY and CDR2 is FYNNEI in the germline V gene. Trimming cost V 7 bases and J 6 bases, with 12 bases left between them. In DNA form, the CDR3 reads TGTGCCAGCAAGAACAGTGCGGCTGAAGCTTTCTTT. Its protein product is CASKNSAAEAFF.

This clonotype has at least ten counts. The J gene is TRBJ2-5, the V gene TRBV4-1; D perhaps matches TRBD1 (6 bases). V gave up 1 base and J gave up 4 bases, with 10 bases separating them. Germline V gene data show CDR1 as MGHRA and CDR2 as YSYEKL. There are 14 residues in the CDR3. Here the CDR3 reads CASSQAGVSETQYF. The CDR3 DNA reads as TGCGCCAGCAGCCAAGCAGGGGTGTCAGAGACCCAGTACTTC.

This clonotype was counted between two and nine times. This chain's CDR3 is CASSVRTSASSYEQYF. The CDR3, as DNA: TGTGCCAGCAGCGTTCGGACTAGCGCTAGCTCCTACGAGCAGTACTTC. The chain has TRBV9 and TRBJ2-7, with TRBD2 matching over 9 bases. Germline loops: CDR1 SGDLS, CDR2 YYNGEE. The V gene end was trimmed by 2 bases and the J gene end by 0 bases; junction bases not matched to a gene: 6. The CDR3 runs to 16 residues.

The CDR3 bases are TGCAGCGTTGAAATGGGGACAGGGACCTACGAGCAGTACTTC. It specifies CSVEMGTGTYEQYF. The V and J genes are TRBV29-1 and TRBJ2-7; TRBD1 matches at 9 bases. Germline CDR1 and CDR2: SQVTM and ANQGSEA. The trim removed 2 bases at V and 2 bases at J, leaving 4 bases unmatched. The CDR3 extends over 14 amino acids.

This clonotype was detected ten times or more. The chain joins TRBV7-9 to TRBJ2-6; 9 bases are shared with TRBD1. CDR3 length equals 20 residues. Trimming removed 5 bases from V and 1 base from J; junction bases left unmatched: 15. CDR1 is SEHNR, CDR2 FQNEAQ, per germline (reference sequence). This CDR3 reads CASSPRPGQGVGSGANVLTF. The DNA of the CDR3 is TGTGCCAGCAGCCCTCGACCGGGACAGGGTGTCGGATCTGGGGCCAACGTCCTGACTTTC.

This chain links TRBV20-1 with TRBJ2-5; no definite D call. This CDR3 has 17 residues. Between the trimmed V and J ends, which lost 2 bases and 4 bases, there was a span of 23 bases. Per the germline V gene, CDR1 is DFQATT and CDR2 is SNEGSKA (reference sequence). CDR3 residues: CSARSPTGAFVGETQYF. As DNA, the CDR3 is TGCAGTGCTAGATCGCCCACTGGCGCGTTCGTTGGAGAGACCCAGTACTTC.

The DNA of the CDR3 is TGCAGCGTTGCCAAGGGGGCCGTTGAAAAACTGTTTTTT. This sequence encodes CSVAKGAVEKLFF. The gene calls are TRBV29-1 and TRBJ1-4; 7 bases align to TRBD1. Germline trimming cut 4 bases from V and 7 bases from J; bases unmatched to any gene: 6. Germline V gives CDR1 SQVTM, CDR2 ANQGSEA. There are 13 residues in the CDR3.

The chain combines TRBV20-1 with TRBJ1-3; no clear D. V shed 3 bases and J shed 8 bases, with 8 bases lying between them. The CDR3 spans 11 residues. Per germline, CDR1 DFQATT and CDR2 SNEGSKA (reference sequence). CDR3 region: CSASFEDTIYF. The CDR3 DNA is TGCAGTGCTAGTTTCGAGGACACCATATATTTT.

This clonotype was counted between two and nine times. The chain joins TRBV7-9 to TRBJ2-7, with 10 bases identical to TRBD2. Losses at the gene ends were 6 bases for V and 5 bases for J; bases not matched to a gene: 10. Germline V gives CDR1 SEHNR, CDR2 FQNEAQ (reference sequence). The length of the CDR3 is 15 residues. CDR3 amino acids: CASSHNSGRFNEQYF. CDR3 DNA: TGTGCCAGCAGTCATAATAGCGGGAGGTTCAACGAGCAGTACTTC.

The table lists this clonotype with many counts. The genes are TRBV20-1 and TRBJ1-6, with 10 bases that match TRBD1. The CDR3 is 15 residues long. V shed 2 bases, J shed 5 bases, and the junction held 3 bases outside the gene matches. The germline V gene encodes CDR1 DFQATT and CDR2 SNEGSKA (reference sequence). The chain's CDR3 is CSARRQGADNSPLHF. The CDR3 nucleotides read TGCAGTGCTAGACGACAGGGGGCGGATAATTCACCCCTCCACTTT.

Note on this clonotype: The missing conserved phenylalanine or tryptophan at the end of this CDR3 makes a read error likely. The CDR3 coding sequence is TGTGCCAGCAGCGAGTCGGGGGGCGGGAACACCGGGGAGCTGTTTTTG. This encodes CASSESGGGNTGELFL. The V gene is TRBV7-9, the J gene TRBJ2-2; D may be TRBD2 (7 bases). The V and J ends lost 5 bases and 1 base respectively, with 14 bases between them. The CDR3 loop spans 16 amino acids. The germline CDR1 and CDR2 sequences are SEHNR and FQNEAQ (reference sequence).

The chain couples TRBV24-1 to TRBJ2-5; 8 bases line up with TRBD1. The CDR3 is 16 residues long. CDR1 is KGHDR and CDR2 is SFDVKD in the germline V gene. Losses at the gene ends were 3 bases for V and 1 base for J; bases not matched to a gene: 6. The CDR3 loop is CATSDRTGTLQETQYF. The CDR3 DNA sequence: TGTGCCACCAGTGATAGGACAGGGACCCTCCAAGAGACCCAGTACTTC.

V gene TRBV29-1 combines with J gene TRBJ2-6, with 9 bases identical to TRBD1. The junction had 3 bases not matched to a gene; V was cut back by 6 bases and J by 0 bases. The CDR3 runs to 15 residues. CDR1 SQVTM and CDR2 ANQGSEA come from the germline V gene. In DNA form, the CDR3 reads TGCAGCGTCACAGGGGGCAACTCTGGGGCCAACGTCCTGACTTTC. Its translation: CSVTGGNSGANVLTF. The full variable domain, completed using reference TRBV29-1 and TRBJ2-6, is SAVISQKPSRDICQRGTSLTIQCQVDSQVTMMFWYRQQPGQSLTLIATANQGSEATYESGFVIDKFPISRPNLTFSTLTVSNMSPEDSSIYLCSVTGGNSGANVLTFGAGSRLTVL.

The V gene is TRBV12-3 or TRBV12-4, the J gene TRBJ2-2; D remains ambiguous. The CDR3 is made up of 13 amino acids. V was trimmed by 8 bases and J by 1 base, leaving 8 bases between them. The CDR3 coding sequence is TGTGCCAGCGGGTTGGGGAACACCGGGGAGCTGTTTTTT. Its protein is CASGLGNTGELFF.

The CDR3 sequence is CSVAKQGSNYGYTF. The CDR3 region has the DNA TGCAGCGTTGCTAAACAGGGGTCGAACTATGGCTACACCTTC. The J gene is TRBJ1-2, the V gene TRBV29-1; 7 nucleotides line up with TRBD1. The CDR3 covers 14 residues. The ends lost 4 bases at V and 2 bases at J; junction bases unmatched: 7. The germline CDR1 and CDR2 sequences are SQVTM and ANQGSEA.

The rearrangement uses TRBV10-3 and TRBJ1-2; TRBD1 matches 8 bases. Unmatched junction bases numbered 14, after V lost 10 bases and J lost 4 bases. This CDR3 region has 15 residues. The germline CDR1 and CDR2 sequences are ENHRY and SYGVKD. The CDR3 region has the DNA TGTGCCAGCAGAATGGACAGGGAGGTTAGCTATGGCTACACCTTC. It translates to CASRMDREVSYGYTF.

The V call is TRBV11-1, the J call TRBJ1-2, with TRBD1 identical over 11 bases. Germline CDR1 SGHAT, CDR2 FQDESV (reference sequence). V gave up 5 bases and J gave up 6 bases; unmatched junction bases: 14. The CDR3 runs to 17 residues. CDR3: CASSPRTGGASAHGYTF. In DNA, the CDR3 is TGTGCCAGCAGCCCTCGGACAGGGGGCGCCTCTGCTCATGGCTACACCTTC.

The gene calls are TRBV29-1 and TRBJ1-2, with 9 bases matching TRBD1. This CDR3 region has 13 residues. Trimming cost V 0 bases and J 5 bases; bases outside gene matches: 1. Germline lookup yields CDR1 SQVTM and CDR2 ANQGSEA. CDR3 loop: CSVEEGTGYGYTF. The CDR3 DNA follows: TGCAGCGTTGAAGAAGGGACAGGGTATGGCTACACCTTC.

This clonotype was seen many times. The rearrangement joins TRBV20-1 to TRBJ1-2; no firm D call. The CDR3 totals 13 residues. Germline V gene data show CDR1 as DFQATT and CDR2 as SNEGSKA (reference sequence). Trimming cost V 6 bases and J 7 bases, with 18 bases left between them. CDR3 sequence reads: CSAFGRDDFGYTF. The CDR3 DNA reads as TGCAGTGCGTTCGGACGCGACGACTTTGGCTACACCTTC.